The 3 T cell receptor beta chains given below trace back to one sample, sequenced in a study of type 1 and type 2 diabetes patients (dated by TCRdb to the mid-2010s). Instrument used: Illumina MiSeq. Genomic DNA from sorted T cell subsets served as template for TCRbeta CDR3 amplification. The TCRbeta CDR3 region was amplified by multiplex PCR with 30 forward and 13 reverse primers. The public reads were run again by TCRdb, first through fastp at Q25 and then through MiXCR, and only productive beta chains were kept. Each entry is one CDR3 protein sequence, shown with its most common DNA and genes. The sample table records about 250,000 distinct CDR3 sequences; over 45% of these occur just once. Clones ranked in the top ten supply roughly an eighth of the sample. What was sequenced was peripheral blood mononuclear cells (PBMCs). All receptors come from a man in his late teens or twenties with type 2 diabetes.

V is TRBV15 and J is TRBJ2-7; no definite D call. The germline V gene encodes CDR1 LNHNV and CDR2 YYDKDF (reference sequence). The V and J ends lost 1 base and 5 bases respectively, with 12 bases between them. This CDR3 is 14 amino acids long. The CDR3 bases are TGTGCCACCAGCAGAGCCCGGTTTGTACACGAGCAGTACTTC. The encoded protein is CATSRARFVHEQYF.

This clonotype was recorded at least ten times. The genes are TRBV15 and TRBJ1-1; 7 positions agree with TRBD1. Germline-derived CDR1 and CDR2 are LNHNV and YYDKDF (reference sequence). Losses at the gene ends were 4 bases for V and 9 bases for J; bases not matched to a gene: 5. CDR3 size: 12 residues. CDR3 coding DNA: TGTGCCACCAGCACTGAAAGGGGGCAAGCTTTCTTT. Its protein product is CATSTERGQAFF.

The CDR3 here is CASSLSGDGNEQFF. Written as DNA, the CDR3 is TGTGCCAGCAGCTTATCAGGAGACGGCAATGAGCAGTTCTTC. V gene TRBV7-2 combines with J gene TRBJ2-1; D gene unclear. The CDR3 is made up of 14 amino acids. The V end lost 2 bases, the J end lost 6 bases, and 11 bases lay between the germline ends. Per the germline V gene, CDR1 is SGHTA and CDR2 is FQGNSA.